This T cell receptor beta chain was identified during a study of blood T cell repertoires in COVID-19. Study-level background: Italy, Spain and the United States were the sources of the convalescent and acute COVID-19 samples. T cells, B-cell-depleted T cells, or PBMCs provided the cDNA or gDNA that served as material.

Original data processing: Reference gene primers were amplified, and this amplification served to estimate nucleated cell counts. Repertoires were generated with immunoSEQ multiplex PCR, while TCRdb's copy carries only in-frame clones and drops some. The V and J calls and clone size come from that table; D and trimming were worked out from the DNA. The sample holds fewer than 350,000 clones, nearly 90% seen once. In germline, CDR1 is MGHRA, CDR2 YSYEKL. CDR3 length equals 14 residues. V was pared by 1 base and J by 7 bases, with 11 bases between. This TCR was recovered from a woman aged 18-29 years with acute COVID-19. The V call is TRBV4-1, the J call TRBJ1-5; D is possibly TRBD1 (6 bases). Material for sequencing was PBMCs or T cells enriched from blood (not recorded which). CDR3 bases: TGCGCCAGCAGCCAAGGAGCACAGGGCCAGCCCCAGCATTTT. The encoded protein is CASSQGAQGQPQHF.